The clone carrying this TCR beta chain turned up a few times. The antigen remains unidentified. Sorted cells reached over 95% purity in every population. The data were taken from a study of beta chain features in type 1 diabetes. Study context: Sorted cell examination encompassed approximately 110 million cells across all samples.

CDR1 SQVTM and CDR2 ANQGSEA come from the germline V gene. The CDR3 contains 14 residues. Between the trimmed V and J ends, which lost 4 bases and 2 bases, there was a span of 12 bases. Every bit of the isolated RNA underwent reverse transcription, so sequencing read expressed TCRB transcripts. Some clones are missing from TCRdb's copy, which holds only in-frame ones; the method was immunoSEQ multiplex PCR. Here the sample spans hundreds of thousands of clones, 15% being singletons. Findings and limits, study-wide: For patients, the naive, central memory and Treg TCRB repertoires appeared more alike than for healthy donors.

The sequencing sample was made of naive CD4+ T cells from blood. This sequence was found in a man aged 18 to 35 in good health. The chain has TRBV29-1 and TRBJ1-3, with a tentative D call TRBD1 (5 bases). The CDR3 here is CSVASPGTGNTIYF. In DNA form, the CDR3 reads TGCAGCGTTGCGTCCCCAGGGACTGGAAACACCATATATTTT.